This T cell receptor beta chain was captured by sequencing in a study of blood T cell repertoires in COVID-19 (dated by TCRdb to the early 2020s). As for the study more broadly: Samples from collaborators originated in the United States, Italy and Spain and spanned both the acute and convalescent phases of COVID-19. Subjects who had been exposed to COVID-19, were actively infected with it, or had recovered from it provided the deeply sampled blood TCRbeta repertoires that made up the dataset. Where available, HLA class I and class II types were taken from metadata supplied by the sample provider and were not determined by assay-based typing. Samples came from the ongoing ImmuneRACE study (first 160 participants) plus 1,254 subjects from 6 global collaborators. Nearly every sample came with metadata listing a de-identified subject ID, COVID-19 status, age in years and sex. The prospective study material was composed of cDNA or gDNA derived from T cells, B-cell-depleted T cells, or PBMCs. The repertoires were made available in a free public database intended to serve as a resource for research on the immune response to SARS-CoV-2.

Samples from volunteer blood donors who had recovered from COVID-19 were contributed by a second Seattle source. Whole blood was collected in K2EDTA tubes by collaborating institutions according to the institutions' own protocols. Collaborator samples were shipped for TCRbeta analysis as frozen whole blood, isolated PBMCs, or DNA extracted from either sample type. The CDR3 has 14 amino acids, counting the end cysteine and phenylalanine. Of all the DNA, just the CDR3 is kept, 42 bases in frame from base 1. Via the germline V gene, CDR1 is SGHVS and CDR2 FQNEAQ. V loses 5 bases, J loses 0 bases, and the germline ends lie 8 bases apart. TCRbeta CDR3 regions were amplified from genomic DNA by means of the immunoSEQ Assay, a bias-controlled multiplex PCR. On the authors' methods: Within the assay, amplification of reference gene primers was used to estimate how many nucleated cells each sample contained. Sequence reads were collapsed and filtered to measure the absolute abundance of every unique TCRbeta CDR3 rearrangement. For each sample, productive Simpson clonality was calculated by taking the square root of Simpson's diversity index across productive rearrangements. Not all clones reach the TCRdb copy of this immuneACCESS table, which keeps in-frame sequences only. Checked studies attribute under half of the gap to unresolved V genes and leave the rest unexplained. V, J and clone size derive from that table, while D and trimming were established from the DNA sequence. Here the sample has over 200,000 clones; roughly nine tenths occur a single time. Clones ranked in the top ten supply about 6.3% of the sample.

Overall study outcomes, separate from this receptor: Clinical and demographic metadata were provided uncurated, with the amount varying by source and participant.

Notes on this clone: Its cognate antigen has yet to be identified. Base qualities were left out, and no much larger clone turns up one base away.

The source material was peripheral blood. The chain is made from TRBV7-8 and TRBJ2-1, and possibly TRBD2, on 6 matching bases. This clonotype was sampled from a man between 60 and 75 years old who had recovered from COVID-19. The CDR3 reads as follows: CASSRDSSYNEQFF. In nucleotide form, the sequence is TGTGCCAGCAGCCGGGACTCCTCCTACAATGAGCAGTTCTTC.